This T cell receptor beta chain was recovered during a study of blood T cell repertoires in COVID-19 (dated by TCRdb to 2020 to 2021). For context, the study as a whole: Samples from collaborators originated in the United States, Italy and Spain and spanned both the acute and convalescent phases of COVID-19. The material from the prospective study consisted of cDNA or gDNA derived from T cells, B-cell-depleted T cells, or PBMCs. The dataset comprised deeply sampled blood TCRbeta repertoires from subjects exposed to, actively infected with, or recovered from COVID-19. The repertoires were released in a freely available public database intended as a resource for research on the immune response to SARS-CoV-2. Samples were obtained from the ongoing ImmuneRACE study (first 160 participants) and from 1,254 subjects provided by 6 global collaborators. Sample metadata almost always included a de-identified subject ID, COVID-19 status, age in years and sex. Where available, HLA class I and class II types were taken from metadata supplied by the sample provider and were not determined by assay-based typing.

Points on this clone: Its antigen remains undetermined. It has no much larger one-base neighbor in the sample; base qualities were not kept.

The germline V gene sets CDR1 to SGHRS and CDR2 to YFSETQ. The CDR3 sequence holds 17 residues, the cysteine and phenylalanine included. CDR3 DNA is the only sequence kept; it has 51 bases, read in frame from the first base. Relative to germline, V is missing 6 bases and J is missing 2 bases, with 15 bases of the junction outside any gene match. Overall study outcomes, separate from this receptor: The quantity of clinical and demographic metadata differed by source and by participant and was supplied without curation.

TCRbeta CDR3 regions were amplified from genomic DNA by means of the immunoSEQ Assay, a bias-controlled multiplex PCR. As for how the authors treated the data: Nucleated cell counts per sample were estimated from amplification of reference gene primers within the assay. To quantify the absolute abundance of each unique TCRbeta CDR3 rearrangement, sequence reads were collapsed and filtered. For each sample, productive Simpson clonality was calculated as the square root of Simpson's diversity index over productive rearrangements. TCRdb provides this immuneACCESS table in a form limited to in-frame rearrangements. Some clones are lacking; in checked studies, under half of them reflect an unresolved V gene, and why the rest are absent is not known. V, J and clone size derive from that table, while D and trimming were established from the DNA sequence. The sample table holds 250,000 or so clones, of which around 90% were seen once. Clones ranked in the top ten supply 3% to 3.5% of the sample.

Collaborating institutions collected whole blood in K2EDTA tubes following their own protocols. For TCRbeta analysis, collaborators shipped samples in one of three forms: frozen whole blood, isolated PBMCs, or DNA extracted from either of those sample types. The chain employs TRBV5-1 and TRBJ1-2; 8 bases in between match TRBD1. The sequence derives from a young man with active or convalescent COVID-19. Sequenced sample: peripheral blood. The CDR3 protein: CASTLTGAYPLNYGYTF. The nucleotide sequence is given as TGCGCCAGCACCCTGACAGGGGCCTACCCTCTCAACTATGGCTACACCTTC.